The rows below give T cell receptor beta chains drawn from one sample of a study of cytomegalovirus exposure and HLA in healthy donors. The protocol was immunoSEQ multiplex PCR, while the TCRdb copy is restricted to in-frame clones and leaves out a portion. The table has fewer than 300,000 clones, 80% seen once. Sequencing was carried out using PBMCs. The receptors stem from a girl aged 2 to 10 in good health and CMV-seronegative. The CDR3 runs from the conserved cysteine through the conserved F or W. Fields, in order: J gene, D gene, V gene, clone size, CDR3 DNA, CDR3 protein. A D gene is named only where the DNA matches it firmly. The size entry is marked missing in some rows and otherwise reads once, few, many or a size class.

j_call: TRBJ2-5
d_call: .
v_call: TRBV18
clone_size: .
cdr3_nt: TGTGCCAGTTCACCCTTTGGGCCGGTTAGTTGGTCGGAAGAGACCCAGTACTTC
cdr3_aa: CASSPFGPVSWSEETQYF

j_call: TRBJ1-1
d_call: .
v_call: TRBV28
clone_size: .
cdr3_nt: TGTGCCAGCAGTTTGAACAGGATGACTGAAGCTTTCTTT
cdr3_aa: CASSLNRMTEAFF

j_call: TRBJ1-3
d_call: .
v_call: TRBV25-1
clone_size: .
cdr3_nt: TGTGCCAGCAGTGAAGGAGCGGAGTTCTCTGGAAACACCATATATTTT
cdr3_aa: CASSEGAEFSGNTIYF

j_call: TRBJ1-3
d_call: .
v_call: TRBV10-3
clone_size: few
cdr3_nt: TGTGCCATCAGTGCCCCAGGAAACACCATATATTTT
cdr3_aa: CAISAPGNTIYF

j_call: TRBJ2-7
d_call: .
v_call: TRBV5-5
clone_size: .
cdr3_nt: TGTGCCAGCAGCTTGGGCGGCTACGAGCAGTACTTC
cdr3_aa: CASSLGGYEQYF

j_call: TRBJ1-4
d_call: .
v_call: TRBV28
clone_size: few
cdr3_nt: TGTGCCAGCAGTGTTGCCGGGGTCGGGAATGAAAAACTGTTTTTT
cdr3_aa: CASSVAGVGNEKLFF

j_call: TRBJ2-3
d_call: TRBD2
v_call: TRBV11-2
clone_size: .
cdr3_nt: TGTGCCAGCAGCTCCCGAACTAGCGGAGGGTGGGATACGCAGTATTTT
cdr3_aa: CASSSRTSGGWDTQYF

j_call: TRBJ1-1
d_call: .
v_call: TRBV28
clone_size: .
cdr3_nt: TGTGCCAGCAGTCAGGCGGGTCGGGCTTTCTTT
cdr3_aa: CASSQAGRAFF

j_call: TRBJ2-3
d_call: TRBD1
v_call: TRBV18
clone_size: .
cdr3_nt: TGTGCCAGCTCTCATAGGGACAGGGTCACAGATACGCAGTATTTT
cdr3_aa: CASSHRDRVTDTQYF

j_call: TRBJ1-1
d_call: .
v_call: TRBV7-9
clone_size: .
cdr3_nt: TGTGCCAGCAGCTTTTTAGCAAACACTGAAGCTTTCTTT
cdr3_aa: CASSFLANTEAFF

j_call: TRBJ2-3
d_call: .
v_call: TRBV27
clone_size: .
cdr3_nt: TGTGCCAGCAGTTGGAGGGGAGATACGCAGTATTTT
cdr3_aa: CASSWRGDTQYF

j_call: TRBJ2-3
d_call: TRBD2
v_call: TRBV2
clone_size: .
cdr3_nt: TGTGCCAGCAGTGGGGACCCCGGGACTAGCGGCAGCACAGATACGCAGTATTTT
cdr3_aa: CASSGDPGTSGSTDTQYF

j_call: TRBJ2-2
d_call: TRBD2
v_call: TRBV10-3
clone_size: .
cdr3_nt: TGTGCCATCAGTGAGTTATGGCGGGGGGGACCAAACACCGGGGAGCTGTTTTTT
cdr3_aa: CAISELWRGGPNTGELFF

j_call: TRBJ2-1
d_call: TRBD2
v_call: TRBV19
clone_size: .
cdr3_nt: TGTGCCAGTAGTATGGGACTAGATGAGCAGTTCTTC
cdr3_aa: CASSMGLDEQFF

j_call: TRBJ2-1
d_call: .
v_call: TRBV25-1
clone_size: .
cdr3_nt: TGTGCCAGCAGTGGTTATAATGAGCAGTTCTTC
cdr3_aa: CASSGYNEQFF

j_call: TRBJ1-1
d_call: .
v_call: TRBV6-5
clone_size: .
cdr3_nt: TGTGCCAGCAGTTACTCGTACAGGTTGGACACTGAAGCTTTCTTT
cdr3_aa: CASSYSYRLDTEAFF

j_call: TRBJ2-1
d_call: .
v_call: TRBV25-1
clone_size: few
cdr3_nt: TGTGCCAGCAGTGAGCAAGGACTCGGCAATGAGCAGTTCTTC
cdr3_aa: CASSEQGLGNEQFF

j_call: TRBJ1-4
d_call: TRBD1
v_call: TRBV6-1
clone_size: .
cdr3_nt: TGTGCCAGCAGACAGGGGCAAAAACTGTTTTTT
cdr3_aa: CASRQGQKLFF

j_call: TRBJ2-7
d_call: TRBD1
v_call: TRBV25-1
clone_size: .
cdr3_nt: TGTGCCAGCAGGACCAACACCGGGACAGGCTCCTACGAGCAGTACTTC
cdr3_aa: CASRTNTGTGSYEQYF

j_call: TRBJ2-3
d_call: .
v_call: TRBV28
clone_size: .
cdr3_nt: TGTGCCAGCACCTTACAGTGGACAGATACGCAGTATTTT
cdr3_aa: CASTLQWTDTQYF

j_call: TRBJ2-3
d_call: .
v_call: TRBV28
clone_size: .
cdr3_nt: TGTGCCAGCAGTCAACGGGACTCCCTCGTAGATACGCAGTATTTT
cdr3_aa: CASSQRDSLVDTQYF

j_call: TRBJ1-1
d_call: .
v_call: TRBV11-2
clone_size: .
cdr3_nt: TGTGCCAGCAGCTTAACACGTATGAACACTGAAGCTTTCTTT
cdr3_aa: CASSLTRMNTEAFF

j_call: TRBJ1-1
d_call: .
v_call: TRBV27
clone_size: once
cdr3_nt: TGTGCCAGCAGTTTACTAGGAAGGTCCCTACTGAACACTGAAGCTTTCTTT
cdr3_aa: CASSLLGRSLLNTEAFF

j_call: TRBJ2-2
d_call: TRBD2
v_call: TRBV13
clone_size: .
cdr3_nt: TGTGCCAGCAGCATCCAGGAGGGCGGGGGGGCATCCACCGGGGAGCTGTTTTTT
cdr3_aa: CASSIQEGGGASTGELFF

j_call: TRBJ2-2
d_call: TRBD2
v_call: TRBV29-1
clone_size: .
cdr3_nt: TGCAGCGTTGATAGCGGGAGTTCCGGGGAGCTGTTTTTT
cdr3_aa: CSVDSGSSGELFF

j_call: TRBJ2-1
d_call: .
v_call: TRBV5-1
clone_size: .
cdr3_nt: TGCGCCAGCAGCTTATCAGGGTACCCCCCGCAGTTCTTC
cdr3_aa: CASSLSGYPPQFF

j_call: TRBJ1-5
d_call: .
v_call: TRBV28
clone_size: once
cdr3_nt: TGTGCCAGCAGTTCCCCCCACAGGGACAATCAGCCCCAGCATTTT
cdr3_aa: CASSSPHRDNQPQHF

j_call: TRBJ1-1
d_call: TRBD1
v_call: TRBV7-9
clone_size: .
cdr3_nt: TGTGCCAGCAGCCCGCCAGGGGGCTTCAGGAGGACTGAAGCTTTCTTT
cdr3_aa: CASSPPGGFRRTEAFF

j_call: TRBJ2-5
d_call: TRBD2
v_call: TRBV19
clone_size: .
cdr3_nt: TGTGCCAGTAGTATAGTCCTCTTAGCGGGAGAGAGGACCCAGTACTTC
cdr3_aa: CASSIVLLAGERTQYF

j_call: TRBJ2-5
d_call: .
v_call: TRBV7-9
clone_size: once
cdr3_nt: TGTGCCAGCAGCCCACAATCCGGGTTGGAGACCCAGTACTTC
cdr3_aa: CASSPQSGLETQYF

j_call: TRBJ1-5
d_call: .
v_call: TRBV6-1
clone_size: .
cdr3_nt: TGTGCCAGCGGTGAGGGGGGTGGCAATCAGCCCCAGCATTTT
cdr3_aa: CASGEGGGNQPQHF

j_call: TRBJ1-1
d_call: TRBD1
v_call: TRBV7-3
clone_size: few
cdr3_nt: TGTGCCAGCAGCTTCGACAGGGCCACTGAAGCTTTCTTT
cdr3_aa: CASSFDRATEAFF

j_call: TRBJ2-7
d_call: TRBD1
v_call: TRBV19
clone_size: .
cdr3_nt: TGTGCCAGTAGTCCCGGGTTGGGTTGGGACAGGGTTGCCTACGAGCAGTACTTC
cdr3_aa: CASSPGLGWDRVAYEQYF

j_call: TRBJ1-5
d_call: .
v_call: TRBV7-9
clone_size: once
cdr3_nt: TGTGCCAGCAGCTTAATCAGTAATCAGCCCCAGCATTTT
cdr3_aa: CASSLISNQPQHF

j_call: TRBJ1-2
d_call: .
v_call: TRBV7-3
clone_size: .
cdr3_nt: TGTGCCAGCAGCCCCTACCATTTAGGGGTGCCCTACTATGGCTACACCTTC
cdr3_aa: CASSPYHLGVPYYGYTF

j_call: TRBJ2-7
d_call: .
v_call: TRBV28
clone_size: .
cdr3_nt: TGTGCCAGCGCCAATACTCGGGAGCAGTACTTC
cdr3_aa: CASANTREQYF

j_call: TRBJ2-3
d_call: TRBD2
v_call: TRBV4-1
clone_size: .
cdr3_nt: TGCGCCAGCAGCCACCTGACTAGCGGGGGAGCCACCCGCACAGATACGCAGTATTTT
cdr3_aa: CASSHLTSGGATRTDTQYF

j_call: TRBJ2-2
d_call: .
v_call: TRBV7-9
clone_size: few
cdr3_nt: TGTGCCAGCAGTGGAGCGCATCTGAACACCGGGGAGCTGTTTTTT
cdr3_aa: CASSGAHLNTGELFF

j_call: TRBJ2-4
d_call: TRBD1
v_call: TRBV7-9
clone_size: .
cdr3_nt: TGTGCCAGCAGCTTAGGGACAGGGGGAGCCAAAAACATTCAGTACTTC
cdr3_aa: CASSLGTGGAKNIQYF